The 8 T cell receptor beta chains reported below all come from one sample, sequenced in a study of OX40 agonist ivuxolimab in advanced cancers. Profiling relied on immunoSEQ multiplex PCR, and the TCRdb table lists in-frame clones only, not all of them. The table lists about 50,000 clones, 82% of them singletons. Sequenced here: CD4+ or CD8+ T cells sorted from blood, sampled in a trial of the OX40 agonist ivuxolimab. The receptors come from an adult with an advanced solid tumor such as melanoma, head and neck, liver or kidney cancer.

J is TRBJ2-3 and V is TRBV4-2; D is perhaps TRBD1 or TRBD2 (6 bases each). Germline V lookup: CDR1 LGHNA, CDR2 YNFKEQ. The CDR3 runs 15 residues. V was shortened by 0 bases and J by 6 bases, with 13 bases between the two germline ends. The CDR3 bases are TGTGCCAGCAGCCAAGAACGGGGGCCGCGGGATACGCAGTATTTT. This gives the protein CASSQERGPRDTQYF.

This clone was observed a handful of times. This sequence joins TRBV5-1 and TRBJ1-2; D remains ambiguous. Trimming pared 0 bases from V and 6 bases from J, leaving 9 bases between. Germline V CDR1 and CDR2: SGHRS, YFSETQ. This CDR3 region has 13 residues. The CDR3 DNA sequence: TGCGCCAGCAGCTTGGGGCAGACCAATGGCTACACCTTC. This encodes CASSLGQTNGYTF. Full variable domain (missing parts from reference TRBV5-1 and TRBJ1-2): KAGVTQTPRYLIKTRGQQVTLSCSPISGHRSVSWYQQTPGQGLQFLFEYFSETQRNKGNFPGRFSGRQFSNSRSEMNVSTLELGDSALYLCASSLGQTNGYTFGSGTRLTVV.

The gene calls are TRBV5-1 and TRBJ2-7, with 8 positions matching TRBD1. Germline V gene data show CDR1 as SGHRS and CDR2 as YFSETQ. This CDR3 has 14 amino acids. With V trimmed by 3 bases and J by 5 bases, 7 bases remained unmatched. CDR3 in amino acids: CASSSGQGSNEQYF. The CDR3 bases are TGCGCCAGCAGCTCCGGACAGGGTAGCAACGAGCAGTACTTC.

The chain carries TRBV19 and TRBJ2-3, with D maybe TRBD2 (5 bases). This CDR3 comprises 14 residues. Germline CDR1 is LNHDA and CDR2 is SQIVND (reference sequence). The ends were cut back, 3 bases at V and 4 bases at J, with 11 bases in the middle. CDR3 region: CASSINSASDTQYF. The CDR3 nucleotides are TGTGCCAGTAGTATTAATAGCGCCTCAGATACGCAGTATTTT. Variable domain in full (rest from reference TRBV19 and TRBJ2-3): DGGITQSPKYLFRKEGQNVTLSCEQNLNHDAMYWYRQDPGQGLRLIYYSQIVNDFQKGDIAEGYSVSREKKESFPLTVTSAQKNPTAFYLCASSINSASDTQYFGPGTRLTVL.

This sequence joins TRBV4-1 and TRBJ2-7, with a tentative D call TRBD2 (5 bases). The CDR3 totals 17 residues. Trimming removed 0 bases at V and 5 bases at J, with 20 bases between. In germline, CDR1 is MGHRA, CDR2 YSYEKL. CDR3 nucleotide sequence: TGCGCCAGCAGCCAAGACCCCCAGGAGGCGCAGGCGGACGAGCAGTACTTC. Protein: CASSQDPQEAQADEQYF.

The chain combines TRBV4-1 with TRBJ2-7, with 9 bases lining up with TRBD1. This CDR3 region has 15 residues. The V gene's germline CDR1 is MGHRA and CDR2 YSYEKL. The V gene end was trimmed by 0 bases and the J gene end by 2 bases; junction bases not matched to a gene: 2. The CDR3 protein is CASSQEGQGTYEQYF. For the CDR3, the DNA is TGCGCCAGCAGCCAAGAGGGACAGGGAACCTACGAGCAGTACTTC.

The V call is TRBV20-1, the J call TRBJ1-1; D may be TRBD1 (5 bases). The CDR3 extends over 11 amino acids. Germline CDR1 is DFQATT and CDR2 is SNEGSKA (reference sequence). Trimming shortened V by 6 bases and J by 8 bases, and 13 bases separated the two germline ends. CDR3 coding DNA: TGCAGTGCGGTAGGGGACTTAGAAGCTTTCTTT. Translating it yields CSAVGDLEAFF.

This clone was recorded only once. J is TRBJ2-1 and V is TRBV12-5; D possibly matches TRBD1 or TRBD2 (7 bases each). The CDR3 totals 15 residues. In germline, CDR1 is LGHNT, CDR2 FRNRAP. V was cut by 5 bases and J by 6 bases, with 17 bases left in between. The CDR3 loop is CASGPGGAAGNEQFF. The CDR3 DNA reads as TGTGCTAGTGGTCCAGGGGGGGCGGCTGGCAATGAGCAGTTCTTC. The full variable domain, in which reference TRBV12-5 and TRBJ2-1 provide the parts outside the CDR3, is DARVTQTPRHKVTEMGQEVTMRCQPILGHNTVFWYRQTMMQGLELLAYFRNRAPLDDSGMPKDRFSAEMPDATLATLKIQPSEPRDSAVYFCASGPGGAAGNEQFFGPGTRLTVL.